This TCR beta chain is from a study of cytomegalovirus exposure and HLA in healthy donors. Study background: The same platform was used for the 110 or so validation repertoires and the approximately 670 first-cohort repertoires, a later analysis reported. Study-level points and caveats: A list of roughly 160 TCR beta chains associated with cytomegalovirus was given.

Here immunoSEQ multiplex PCR was the method, and the copy in TCRdb shows in-frame clones only, minus some. The profile shows more than 55,000 clones, 89% of them singletons. Donors came from a validation cohort of fewer than 150 subjects, distinct from the first 666-subject cohort. In regard to this clone: What it binds is unknown.

Specimen: PBMCs. This sequence was found in a woman aged 18-29 years in good health and CMV-seronegative.

The CDR3 DNA follows: TGTGCCAGTAGTATGGGACAGAATAATTCACCCCTCCACTTT. It is translated as CASSMGQNNSPLHF. The rearrangement links TRBV19 to TRBJ1-6; 7 bases map to TRBD1. Germline trimming cut 3 bases from V and 5 bases from J; bases unmatched to any gene: 1. The CDR3 extends over 14 amino acids. Germline CDR1 reads LNHDA; CDR2 reads SQIVND (reference sequence). The full variable domain, rest sourced from reference TRBV19 and TRBJ1-6, is DGGITQSPKYLFRKEGQNVTLSCEQNLNHDAMYWYRQDPGQGLRLIYYSQIVNDFQKGDIAEGYSVSREKKESFPLTVTSAQKNPTAFYLCASSMGQNNSPLHFGNGTRLTVT.